The 30 T cell receptor beta chains presented below share a single source sample, sequenced in a study of cytomegalovirus exposure and HLA in healthy donors. Researchers ran the PCR with 60 Vbeta and 13 Jbeta primers. Using immunoSEQ multiplex PCR, the repertoire was profiled, and TCRdb retains in-frame clones only, with some absent. The data contain 25,000 to 30,000 clones, less than 70% of them singletons. The sequenced material came from PBMCs. All receptors come from a male donor in good health and CMV-seropositive.

This chain uses TRBV30 with TRBJ1-5, with TRBD1 identical over 7 bases. V lost 4 bases to trimming and J lost 2 bases; unmatched junction nucleotides: 5. CDR1 and CDR2 (germline): GTSNPN, SVGIG (reference sequence). The CDR3 runs to 14 residues. In nucleotides, the CDR3 is TGTGCCTGGAAGGGGGCGCGGGGCAATCAGCCCCAGCATTTT. It codes for CAWKGARGNQPQHF.

Only one count was recorded for this clone. The J gene is TRBJ2-1, the V gene TRBV19, with 13 bases lining up with TRBD2. Per the germline V gene, CDR1 is LNHDA and CDR2 is SQIVND (reference sequence). This CDR3 is built from 16 residues. Germline trimming cut 4 bases from V and 9 bases from J; bases unmatched to any gene: 9. The DNA of the CDR3 is TGTGCCAGTAGTACTCGCGGACTAGCGGGAGACGGTGAGCAGTTCTTC. It specifies CASSTRGLAGDGEQFF.

V and J are TRBV7-6 and TRBJ2-7; 12 positions match TRBD2. CDR3 length: 15 amino acids. Germline loops: CDR1 SGHVS, CDR2 FNYEAQ. J gave up 6 bases and V 1 base, and 4 bases lay outside the gene matches. The CDR3 is CASSLGLAGVPEQYF. The DNA of the CDR3 is TGTGCCAGCAGCTTAGGACTAGCGGGAGTTCCCGAGCAGTACTTC.

The chain uses TRBV5-6 and TRBJ2-7; D unresolved. Trimming stripped 0 bases from V and 2 bases from J, with 9 bases between. The CDR3 is 14 residues long. The germline V gene encodes CDR1 SGHDT and CDR2 YYEEEE. CDR3 sequence: CASSLERGPYEQYF. In DNA form, the CDR3 reads TGTGCCAGCAGCTTGGAGCGCGGCCCCTACGAGCAGTACTTC. The whole variable domain, filled in from reference TRBV5-6 and TRBJ2-7, reads DAGVTQSPTHLIKTRGQQVTLRCSPKSGHDTVSWYQQALGQGPQFIFQYYEEEERQRGNFPDRFSGHQFPNYSSELNVNALLLGDSALYLCASSLERGPYEQYFGPGTRLTVT.

The chain uses TRBV7-2 and TRBJ2-7, with 8 nucleotides matching TRBD2. Looked up from germline, CDR1 is SGHTA and CDR2 is FQGNSA. This CDR3 is built from 15 residues. Trimming took 4 bases from V and 2 from J; bases not matched to a gene: 7. In DNA form, the CDR3 reads TGTGCCAGCAGCTCATCGGGGGGGAGGGCCTACGAGCAGTACTTC. Its translation: CASSSSGGRAYEQYF.

The chain is built from TRBV6-1 and TRBJ2-7; TRBD2 matches at 11 bases. This CDR3 comprises 14 residues. Germline assignment: CDR1 MNHNS and CDR2 SASEGT. Trimming at V came to 5 bases and at J to 3 bases, leaving 3 bases not matched to a gene. CDR3 coding DNA: TGTGCCAGCAGTACACTAGCGGGAGTCTACGAGCAGTACTTC. Amino acid sequence: CASSTLAGVYEQYF.

As to this clone: A read error is likely here: a far larger clone is one base away. Other DNA variants within this sample encode the same CDR3. The rearrangement uses TRBV7-7 and TRBJ1-1, with D uncertain. Per germline, CDR1 SSHAT and CDR2 FNYEAQ (reference sequence). The CDR3 runs 13 residues. In DNA, the CDR3 is TGTGCTAGCAGCTTTACAGTCAACACTGAAGCTTTCTTT. Amino acid sequence: CASSFTVNTEAFF.

This clone has more than one count but fewer than ten. The gene calls are TRBV9 and TRBJ1-6; 10 bases line up with TRBD1. After removal of 1 base from V and 6 bases from J, the junction contained 1 base not matched to a gene. Germline values: CDR1 SGDLS, CDR2 YYNGEE. The CDR3 contains 15 residues. CDR3 protein: CASSVRTGGNSPLHF. In DNA form, the CDR3 reads TGTGCCAGCAGCGTAAGGACAGGGGGTAATTCACCCCTCCACTTT. Based on the CDR3 plus reference TRBV9 and TRBJ1-6, the full variable domain is DSGVTQTPKHLITATGQRVTLRCSPRSGDLSVYWYQQSLDQGLQFLIQYYNGEERAKGNILERFSAQQFPDLHSELNLSSLELGDSALYFCASSVRTGGNSPLHFGNGTRLTVT.

The rearrangement uses TRBV5-5 and TRBJ2-7, with a possible D match to TRBD1 (5 bases). The CDR3 has 15 residues. Trimming removed 3 bases from V and 5 bases from J, with 18 bases in between. From germline, CDR1 is SGHKS and CDR2 YYEKEE (reference sequence). CDR3 coding DNA: TGTGCCAGCAGCTCCGGTAGGGGCCCTAGGGACGAGCAGTACTTC. Residues: CASSSGRGPRDEQYF.

The chain joins TRBV28 to TRBJ2-7; 15 bases agree with TRBD2. This CDR3 is 17 amino acids long. Trimming at V came to 4 bases and at J to 2 bases, leaving 6 bases not matched to a gene. Germline assignment: CDR1 MDHEN and CDR2 SYDVKM. The chain's CDR3 is CASSSRTSGRGTYEQYF. In DNA, the CDR3 is TGTGCCAGCAGTTCCCGGACTAGCGGGAGGGGAACCTACGAGCAGTACTTC. Using reference TRBV28 and TRBJ2-7 for the parts outside the CDR3, the full variable domain is DVKVTQSSRYLVKRTGEKVFLECVQDMDHENMFWYRQDPGLGLRLIYFSYDVKMKEKGDIPEGYSVSREKKERFSLILESASTNQTSMYLCASSSRTSGRGTYEQYFGPGTRLTVT.

The CDR3 nucleotides read TGCAGCGTTAGGGCTAGCGGTTCCGGTAGAGCTAGCACAGATACGCAGTATTTT. Its translation: CSVRASGSGRASTDTQYF. V gene TRBV29-1 combines with J gene TRBJ2-3; 7 bases line up with TRBD2. V lost 5 bases and J lost 0; bases outside the gene matches: 17. The CDR3 is 18 amino acids. Germline V gene data show CDR1 as SQVTM and CDR2 as ANQGSEA.

This clone was detected only a few times. V is TRBV19 and J is TRBJ2-3; maybe TRBD2 (6 bases). This CDR3 contains 14 residues. Between the trimmed V and J ends, which lost 1 base and 9 bases, there was a span of 14 bases. Germline lookup yields CDR1 LNHDA and CDR2 SQIVND (reference sequence). The CDR3 region is CASSIARGGATQYF. As DNA, the CDR3 is TGTGCCAGTAGTATAGCCCGAGGAGGGGCAACGCAGTATTTT.

The rearrangement joins TRBV4-1 to TRBJ2-1; 13 positions match TRBD2. V dropped 1 base and J dropped 7; count of bases not matched to a gene: 4. The CDR3 contains 16 residues. Germline V CDR1 and CDR2: MGHRA, YSYEKL. The DNA for the CDR3 is TGCGCCAGCAGCCAAGGGACTAGCGGGAGAACAAATGAGCAGTTCTTC. Its protein product is CASSQGTSGRTNEQFF.

V usage is TRBV6-1 and J usage is TRBJ2-5; a weak D match, TRBD2 (6 bases). The CDR3 consists of 15 residues. Per the germline V gene, CDR1 is MNHNS and CDR2 is SASEGT. Trimming removed 0 bases at V and 11 bases at J, with 19 bases between. CDR3 sequence reads: CASSEAGLGPREQYF. In DNA, the CDR3 is TGTGCCAGCAGTGAAGCGGGACTGGGCCCTAGGGAGCAGTACTTC.

The rearrangement links TRBV7-8 to TRBJ2-7; 10 bases agree with TRBD2. The V segment lost 5 bases and the J segment 7 bases; nucleotides outside the gene matches: 11. The CDR3 is made up of 15 amino acids. CDR1 and CDR2 (germline): SGHVS, FQNEAQ. The DNA for the CDR3 is TGTGCCAGCAGCGCGACTAGCGGGTGGGGAGGGGAGCAGTACTTC. Translation gives CASSATSGWGGEQYF.

The rearrangement joins TRBV10-3 to TRBJ1-3; 9 bases are a match to TRBD1. V shed 8 bases, J shed 1 base, and the junction held 3 bases outside the gene matches. Germline V gene lookup returns CDR1 ENHRY and CDR2 SYGVKD. This CDR3 contains 14 residues. Here the CDR3 reads CAIGDRASGNTIYF. CDR3 DNA sequence: TGTGCCATCGGGGACAGGGCTTCTGGAAACACCATATATTTT.

This chain links TRBV28 with TRBJ1-4, with a possible D match to TRBD1 (5 bases). Trimming removed 3 bases from V and 1 base from J, with 12 bases in between. The CDR3 length is 16 residues. Germline V gene data show CDR1 as MDHEN and CDR2 as SYDVKM. Written as DNA, the CDR3 is TGTGCCAGCAGTTTGCGGGGGTCGGGAACTAATGAAAAACTGTTTTTT. This sequence encodes CASSLRGSGTNEKLFF.

This clone was detected once. This chain uses TRBV10-2 with TRBJ2-2, with D perhaps TRBD1 (6 bases). CDR1 and CDR2 (germline): WSHSY, SAAADI. This CDR3 contains 16 residues. With 1 base removed from V and 2 bases from J, the gap between germline ends came to 11 bases. CDR3 in amino acids: CASSEWDIRNTGELFF. CDR3 DNA: TGCGCCAGCAGTGAGTGGGACATTAGAAACACCGGGGAGCTGTTTTTT.

This clone was observed a single time. V and J are TRBV7-9 and TRBJ1-4; D gene uncertain. CDR1 is SEHNR, CDR2 FQNEAQ, per germline (reference sequence). This CDR3 spans 13 amino acids. V was cut by 3 bases and J by 8 bases, with 10 bases left in between. The CDR3 nucleotides are TGTGCCAGCAGCTTCGGGGAAGGGGAAAAACTGTTTTTT. Its translation: CASSFGEGEKLFF.

The V call is TRBV29-1, the J call TRBJ2-3, with 8 bases lining up with TRBD2. The CDR3 loop spans 15 amino acids. V lost 6 bases, J lost 4 bases, and 12 bases stayed unmatched. CDR1 is SQVTM and CDR2 is ANQGSEA in the germline V gene. The CDR3 DNA sequence: TGCAGCGTGCCGAGCGGGGGCCCAGGTGCAGATACGCAGTATTTT. Encoded protein: CSVPSGGPGADTQYF.

As for this clone: A far larger clone is only one base removed, so a read error is likely. CDR3 nucleotides: TGTGCCAGCAGCAGTGGCGGGGACGCCCGCTCCTACAATGAGCAGTTCTTC. Protein: CASSSGGDARSYNEQFF. The V call is TRBV7-9, the J call TRBJ2-1; possibly TRBD2 for D (6 bases). V lost 5 bases and J lost 0, with 17 bases in between. CDR1 and CDR2 from the germline V gene are SEHNR and FQNEAQ (reference sequence). This CDR3 region has 17 residues.

As to this clone: Germline and junction disagree at one end, which may indicate a read error. The chain joins TRBV7-7 to TRBJ2-1; 8 nucleotides match TRBD2. The CDR3 runs 14 residues. Germline-derived CDR1 and CDR2 are SSHAT and FNYEAQ (reference sequence). CDR3 coding DNA: TGTGCTAGCAGCCGGACTAGCCGGGCGAATGAGCAGTTCTTC. Its translation is CASSRTSRANEQFF. The variable domain in full, with the rest retrieved from reference TRBV7-7 and TRBJ2-1, is GAGVSQSPRYKVTKRGQDVTLRCDPISSHATLYWYQQALGQGPEFLTYFNYEAQPDKSGLPSDRFSAERPEGSISTLTIQRTEQRDSAMYRCASSRTSRANEQFFGPGTRLTVL.

The chain employs TRBV29-1 and TRBJ2-2, with 11 nucleotides matching TRBD2. Germline CDR1 is SQVTM and CDR2 is ANQGSEA. CDR3 length: 15 residues. V was clipped by 1 base and J by 4 bases; unmatched bases: 2. The CDR3 DNA follows: TGCAGCGTTGAAGTTAGCGGGGGGGCCACCGGGGAGCTGTTTTTT. Its protein is CSVEVSGGATGELFF.

This sequence joins TRBV10-1 and TRBJ2-1, with 11 bases aligning to TRBD2. This CDR3 comprises 15 residues. V shed 3 bases, J shed 7 bases, and the junction held 5 bases outside the gene matches. Germline V lookup: CDR1 WNHNN, CDR2 SYGVQD (reference sequence). The CDR3 sequence is CASSDLASGRNEQFF. The CDR3 nucleotides are TGCGCCAGCAGTGATTTAGCTAGCGGGAGGAATGAGCAGTTCTTC.

This clone was detected a few times. The chain has TRBV30 and TRBJ2-3, with a possible D match to TRBD2 (5 bases). The CDR3 has 13 amino acids. V gave up 0 bases and J gave up 6 bases, with 10 bases separating them. Germline lookup yields CDR1 GTSNPN and CDR2 SVGIG (reference sequence). CDR3: CAWSVRERDTQYF. CDR3 sequence (DNA): TGTGCCTGGAGTGTACGGGAACGGGATACGCAGTATTTT.

V usage is TRBV7-2 and J usage is TRBJ2-1; 10 bases align to TRBD2. With 3 bases clipped from V and 2 bases from J, the junction kept 1 base outside the gene matches. CDR3 size: 15 residues. Looked up from germline, CDR1 is SGHTA and CDR2 is FQGNSA. The CDR3 DNA is TGTGCCAGCAGCTTGGGACTAGCGACCTACAATGAGCAGTTCTTC. It translates to CASSLGLATYNEQFF.

This clone has just a few counts. The gene calls are TRBV6-1 and TRBJ1-4; TRBD1 might be the D (5 bases). The CDR3 sequence is 16 residues long. The ends were cut back, 1 base at V and 7 bases at J, with 16 bases in the middle. Germline CDR1 and CDR2: MNHNS and SASEGT. The CDR3 spells CASSEVGGIVGEKLFF. The DNA for the CDR3 is TGTGCCAGCAGTGAAGTTGGGGGGATCGTAGGTGAAAAACTGTTTTTT.

This chain connects TRBV10-1 to TRBJ1-4; 7 bases align to TRBD1. This CDR3 has 13 residues. With V trimmed by 3 bases and J by 8 bases, 3 bases remained unmatched. In germline, CDR1 is WNHNN, CDR2 SYGVQD (reference sequence). This CDR3 is CASSEQGREKLFF. The CDR3 DNA reads TGCGCCAGCAGTGAACAGGGGCGAGAAAAACTGTTTTTT.

This chain connects TRBV5-1 to TRBJ2-1, with D tentatively TRBD1 (6 bases). There are 13 residues in the CDR3. The germline CDR1 and CDR2 sequences are SGHRS and YFSETQ. Deletions cut 6 bases from V and 4 bases from J, with 11 bases between. In DNA, the CDR3 is TGCGCCAGCACTATGGGGGCATACAATGAGCAGTTCTTC. Translation: CASTMGAYNEQFF. The whole variable domain, filled in from reference TRBV5-1 and TRBJ2-1, reads KAGVTQTPRYLIKTRGQQVTLSCSPISGHRSVSWYQQTPGQGLQFLFEYFSETQRNKGNFPGRFSGRQFSNSRSEMNVSTLELGDSALYLCASTMGAYNEQFFGPGTRLTVL.

This clone has more than one count but fewer than ten. V usage is TRBV10-1 and J usage is TRBJ2-5; TRBD2 matches 9 bases. The CDR3 extends over 14 amino acids. Germline CDR1 WNHNN, CDR2 SYGVQD (reference sequence). Trimming removed 3 bases from V and 5 bases from J; junction bases left unmatched: 4. For the CDR3, the DNA is TGCGCCAGCAGTGACCCACTAGCGGGCGAGACCCAGTACTTC. Its protein is CASSDPLAGETQYF.